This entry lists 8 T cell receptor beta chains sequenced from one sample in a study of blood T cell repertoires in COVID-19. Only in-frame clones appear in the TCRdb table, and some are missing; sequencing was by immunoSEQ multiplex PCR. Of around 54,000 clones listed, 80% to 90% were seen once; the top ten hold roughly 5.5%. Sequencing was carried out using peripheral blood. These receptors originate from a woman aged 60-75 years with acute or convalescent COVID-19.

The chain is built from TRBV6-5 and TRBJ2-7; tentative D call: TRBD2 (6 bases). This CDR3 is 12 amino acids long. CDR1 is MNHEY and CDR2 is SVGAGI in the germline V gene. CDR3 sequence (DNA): TGTGTCCTGGGGGGATCTTTCTACGAGCAGTACTTC. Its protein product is CVLGGSFYEQYF.

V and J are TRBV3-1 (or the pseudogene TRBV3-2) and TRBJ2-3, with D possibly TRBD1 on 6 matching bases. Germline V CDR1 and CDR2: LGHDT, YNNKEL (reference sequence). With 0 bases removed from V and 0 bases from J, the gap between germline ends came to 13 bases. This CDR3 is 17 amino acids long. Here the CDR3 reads CASSQDPPGTSTDTQYF. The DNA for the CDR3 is TGTGCCAGCAGCCAAGACCCACCCGGGACAAGCACAGATACGCAGTATTTT.

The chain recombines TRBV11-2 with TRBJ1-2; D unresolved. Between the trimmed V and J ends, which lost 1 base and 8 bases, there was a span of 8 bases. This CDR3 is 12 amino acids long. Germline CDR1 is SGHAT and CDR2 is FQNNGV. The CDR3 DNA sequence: TGTGCCAGCAGCTTAGTCGGGGTAGGCTACACCTTC. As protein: CASSLVGVGYTF.

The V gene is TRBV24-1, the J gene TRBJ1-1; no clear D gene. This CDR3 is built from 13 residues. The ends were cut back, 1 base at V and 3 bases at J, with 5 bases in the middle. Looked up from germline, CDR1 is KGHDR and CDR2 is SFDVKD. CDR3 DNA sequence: TGTGCCACCAGTGATTTCGGGGACACTGAAGCTTTCTTT. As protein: CATSDFGDTEAFF.

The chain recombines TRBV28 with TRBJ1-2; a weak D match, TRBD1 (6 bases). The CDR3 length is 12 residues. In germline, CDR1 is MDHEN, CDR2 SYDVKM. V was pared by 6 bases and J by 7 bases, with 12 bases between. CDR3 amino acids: CASSLQGGGYTF. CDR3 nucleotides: TGTGCCAGCAGCTTACAGGGAGGTGGCTACACCTTC.

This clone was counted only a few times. DNA for the CDR3: TGTGCCAGCACCAAGATTCAGGTGTCCTTTAACTATGGCTACACCTTC. Its translation is CASTKIQVSFNYGYTF. The chain employs TRBV7-9 and TRBJ1-2; unclear D gene. V shed 7 bases and J shed 1 base, with 19 bases lying between them. Germline loops: CDR1 SEHNR, CDR2 FQNEAQ (reference sequence). There are 16 residues in the CDR3. Filled out from reference TRBV7-9 and TRBJ1-2, the complete variable domain reads DTGVSQNPRHKITKRGQNVTFRCDPISEHNRLYWYRQTLGQGPEFLTYFQNEAQLEKSRLLSDRFSAERPKGSFSTLEIQRTEQGDSAMYLCASTKIQVSFNYGYTFGSGTRLTVV.

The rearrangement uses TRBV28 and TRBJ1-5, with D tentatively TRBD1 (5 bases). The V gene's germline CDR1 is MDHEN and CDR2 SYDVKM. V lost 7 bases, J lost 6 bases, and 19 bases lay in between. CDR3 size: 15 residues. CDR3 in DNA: TGTGCCAGCACTCAGGGATGGCGGTACCGTCAGCCCCAGCATTTT. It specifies CASTQGWRYRQPQHF.

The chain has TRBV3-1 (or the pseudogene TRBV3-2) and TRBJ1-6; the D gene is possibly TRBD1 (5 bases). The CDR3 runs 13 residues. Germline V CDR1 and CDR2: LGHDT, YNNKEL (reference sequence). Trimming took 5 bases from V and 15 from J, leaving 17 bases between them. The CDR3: CASSTRGGRLLHF. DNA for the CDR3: TGTGCCAGCAGCACCCGCGGGGGGAGGCTCCTCCACTTT.